These T cell receptor beta chains were read from a single sample in a study of stem cell transplantation in POMP-related autoinflammatory disease. Sequencing used immunoSEQ multiplex PCR; TCRdb keeps in-frame clones, though not all of them. The table includes approximately 11,000 clones, around 90% detected once. The source material was CD8+ T cells from PBMCs, sampled before stem cell transplantation. Receptor source: a human donor with POMP-related autoinflammation and immune dysregulation (PRAID). Both conserved end residues are part of each CDR3. A D gene is named only where the DNA matches it firmly. Part of the rows lack a size; the others show once, few, many or a class for expanded clones.

clone size | J gene | D gene | V gene | CDR3 DNA | CDR3 protein
NA | TRBJ2-2 | NA | TRBV7-6 | TGTGCCAGCAGCTTAAGGGGGACCACCGGGGAGCTGTTTTTT | CASSLRGTTGELFF
once | TRBJ2-1 | NA | TRBV9 | TGTGCCAGCAGCCCTACAGAGAATGAGCAGTTCTTC | CASSPTENEQFF
NA | TRBJ2-5 | TRBD2 | TRBV5-1 | TGCGCCAGCAACCCGGGACTAGCGGGAGAGGGGGAGACCCAGTACTTC | CASNPGLAGEGETQYF
NA | TRBJ1-1 | NA | TRBV30 | TGTGCCTGGACCGCGGACGGGTTGTACACTGAAGCTTTCTTT | CAWTADGLYTEAFF
NA | TRBJ2-3 | TRBD2 | TRBV19 | TGTGCCAGTAGTATTCTAGCGGGAGTAGATACGCAGTATTTT | CASSILAGVDTQYF
NA | TRBJ1-4 | TRBD1 | TRBV28 | TGTGCCAGCAGTCCTGAGGAGGGGGCCAGGGAAAAACTGTTTTTT | CASSPEEGAREKLFF
NA | TRBJ1-1 | NA | TRBV6-5 | TGTGCCAGCAGTTACCAGGGAGTGAACACTGAAGCTTTCTTT | CASSYQGVNTEAFF
once | TRBJ1-1 | NA | TRBV27 | TGTGCCAGCAGTGGGGGGAACACTGAAGCTTTCTTT | CASSGGNTEAFF
once | TRBJ1-2 | NA | TRBV10-3 | TGTGCCATCAGTGAGTCGGCAGGTATAGGGGATCCCTACACCTTC | CAISESAGIGDPYTF
NA | TRBJ2-1 | NA | TRBV4-2 | TGTGCCAGCAGCCAAGAAGACGGGAGCTCCTACAATGAGCAGTTCTTC | CASSQEDGSSYNEQFF
NA | TRBJ2-1 | TRBD2 | TRBV9 | TGTGCCAGCAGCATTAGCGGGGTTGTCGGCAATGAGCAGTTCTTC | CASSISGVVGNEQFF
NA | TRBJ2-7 | NA | TRBV5-6 | TGTGCCAGCAGCGTCACGCCTCAGGGGACCGAGCAGTACTTC | CASSVTPQGTEQYF
NA | TRBJ2-3 | TRBD2 | TRBV6-5 | TGTGCCAGCACCGGACTAGCGGGAGGCCCAGATACGCAGTATTTT | CASTGLAGGPDTQYF
once | TRBJ2-7 | NA | TRBV6-5 | TGTGCCAGCAGTTACGGAGAGACCTACGAGCAGTACTTC | CASSYGETYEQYF
NA | TRBJ1-1 | NA | TRBV29-1 | TGCAGCGTTGAAGCGAACTCATTTGAAGCTTTCTTT | CSVEANSFEAFF
NA | TRBJ2-7 | TRBD2 | TRBV11-2 | TGTGCCAGCAGCTTATGGGGGCGGACTAGCGGGAACGAGCAGTACTTC | CASSLWGRTSGNEQYF
NA | TRBJ2-2 | NA | TRBV10-2 | TGCGCCAGCAGTGATCCTAACGCCGGGGAGCTGTTTTTT | CASSDPNAGELFF
NA | TRBJ2-1 | NA | TRBV27 | TGTGCCAGCAGTCCCGGGTACTACAATGAGCAGTTCTTC | CASSPGYYNEQFF
NA | TRBJ1-1 | TRBD1 | TRBV29-1 | TGCAGCGTGGCTGGGACAGCCTCCGAGGTGGCTGAAGCTTTCTTT | CSVAGTASEVAEAFF
few | TRBJ1-5 | NA | TRBV19 | TGTGCCAGTAGTATTGGTAGGCAGCCCCAGCATTTT | CASSIGRQPQHF
large | TRBJ1-2 | NA | TRBV28 | TGTGCCAGCAGCCACCTGGTAACACGTTCTAACTATGGCTACACCTTC | CASSHLVTRSNYGYTF
NA | TRBJ2-7 | NA | TRBV10-2 | TGCGCCAGCGGGCTAGGATCCTACGAGCAGTACTTC | CASGLGSYEQYF
NA | TRBJ1-2 | NA | TRBV7-9 | TGTGCCAGCAGCGTACCGGGCCTTACTAACTATGGCTACACCTTC | CASSVPGLTNYGYTF
once | TRBJ1-6 | NA | TRBV19 | TGTGCCAGTAGTATAGAGGAAAACGGGCCCTATAATTCACCCCTCCACTTT | CASSIEENGPYNSPLHF
once | TRBJ2-7 | NA | TRBV5-1 | TGCGCCAGCAGCCCCCCGGGGACCGAGCAGTACTTC | CASSPPGTEQYF
NA | TRBJ2-7 | TRBD1 | TRBV7-2 | TGTGCCAGCAGCGCAGCTTCCGCAGGGGGCGTCGAGCAGTACTTC | CASSAASAGGVEQYF
NA | TRBJ2-7 | NA | TRBV5-1 | TGCGCCAGCAGCTTGGCGGGTTTCCACTCCTACGAGCAGTACTTC | CASSLAGFHSYEQYF
NA | TRBJ1-1 | TRBD1 | TRBV9 | TGTGCCTCTTCCCTGGCACAGGGGGCTCCAGGGAACACTGAAGCTTTCTTT | CASSLAQGAPGNTEAFF
NA | TRBJ1-1 | NA | TRBV19 | TGTGCCAGTAGTTTGGGGCCCGGGCTTGAAGCTTTCTTT | CASSLGPGLEAFF
few | TRBJ1-1 | NA | TRBV5-1 | TGCGCCAGCAGCTTCCCGGGGCTAGGGACTGAAGCTTTCTTT | CASSFPGLGTEAFF
NA | TRBJ2-7 | TRBD2 | TRBV13 | TGTGCCAGCAGCACCGGGACTAGCGTGTACGAGCAGTACTTC | CASSTGTSVYEQYF
NA | TRBJ2-7 | NA | TRBV11-2 | TGTGCCAGCAGCTTAGGAAGGTCCTCGAATACCTACGAGCAGTACTTC | CASSLGRSSNTYEQYF
NA | TRBJ2-5 | TRBD2 | TRBV11-3 | TGCGCCAGCAGCCACCCCCGGAGGGGTACTAGCGGCCACCAAGAGACCCAGTACTTC | CASSHPRRGTSGHQETQYF
NA | TRBJ2-7 | NA | TRBV9 | TGTGCCAGCAGCTCGAGACCCGACTCCACCTACGAGCAGTACTTC | CASSSRPDSTYEQYF
few | TRBJ1-1 | NA | TRBV19 | TGTGCCAGTAGCCCGACAGTGAACACTGAAGCTTTCTTT | CASSPTVNTEAFF
NA | TRBJ2-5 | NA | TRBV10-1 | TGCGCCAGCAGTGAGTCAGGGGAGTGGGAGACCCAGTACTTC | CASSESGEWETQYF
NA | TRBJ2-7 | NA | TRBV5-4 | TGTGCCAGCAGCTTGGCCCCCGAGGGCAACGAGCAGTACTTC | CASSLAPEGNEQYF
NA | TRBJ1-6 | NA | TRBV18 | TGTGCCAGCTCACCAGATCGGAGCTCCTATAATTCACCCCTCCACTTT | CASSPDRSSYNSPLHF
NA | TRBJ1-5 | TRBD1 | TRBV19 | TGTGCCAGTAGTATTCCCGACAGGGGTGTCAATCAGCCCCAGCATTTT | CASSIPDRGVNQPQHF
NA | TRBJ1-5 | NA | TRBV28 | TGTGCCAGCAGAGAACAGGGATTTGGTCAGCCCCAGCATTTT | CASREQGFGQPQHF
NA | TRBJ1-1 | NA | TRBV6-1 | TGTGCCAGCAGTGAAGCGATGCCTCGACAGAATCCGGGGAACACTGAAGCTTTCTTT | CASSEAMPRQNPGNTEAFF
NA | TRBJ2-1 | NA | TRBV19 | TGTGCCAGTAGTATCACTTCGAGCTCCTACAATGAGCAGTTCTTC | CASSITSSSYNEQFF
NA | TRBJ1-6 | NA | TRBV5-4 | TGTGCCAGCAGCCCGACAGGTCCCTACACTAATTCACCCCTCCACTTT | CASSPTGPYTNSPLHF
NA | TRBJ1-5 | NA | TRBV14 | TGTGCCAGGGGCCTAATCCAACAGGGAGAAACGGGGCAGCCCCAGCATTTT | CARGLIQQGETGQPQHF
NA | TRBJ2-7 | TRBD1 | TRBV2 | TGTGCCAGCAGAGGGGACAGGCCTATCCCCTACGAGCAGTACTTC | CASRGDRPIPYEQYF
once | TRBJ2-7 | NA | TRBV5-5 | TGTGCCAGCAGCACCCGACGGGACACCGCCTACGAGCAGTACTTC | CASSTRRDTAYEQYF
NA | TRBJ2-5 | TRBD2 | TRBV11-3 | TGTGCCAGCAGCCGACGTGGCGGGGGGGCAGAGACCCAGTACTTC | CASSRRGGGAETQYF
NA | TRBJ2-2 | NA | TRBV30 | TGTGCCTCCACGGTGGGGGGTATAAAGTTCGCGAACACCGGGGAGCTGTTTTTT | CASTVGGIKFANTGELFF
NA | TRBJ2-1 | NA | TRBV27 | TGTGCCAGCAGTTTATACTCTGGCGGCATAACCTACAATGAGCAGTTCTTC | CASSLYSGGITYNEQFF
NA | TRBJ2-1 | TRBD2 | TRBV27 | TGTGCCAGCAGTTCCGGGACTAGCGGGAGCGGCGAGCAGTTCTTC | CASSSGTSGSGEQFF
once | TRBJ1-5 | NA | TRBV5-6 | TGTGCCAGCGGGATAGGAGGGGATAGCAATCAGCCCCAGCATTTT | CASGIGGDSNQPQHF
NA | TRBJ2-2 | NA | TRBV30 | TGTGCCTGGAGTGACAAGGGTGGGTTGCCCGGGGAGCTGTTTTTT | CAWSDKGGLPGELFF
NA | TRBJ1-1 | NA | TRBV7-6 | TGTGCCAGCAGCCCTCTTATACAGGATGCAAACACTGAAGCTTTCTTT | CASSPLIQDANTEAFF
NA | TRBJ1-4 | NA | TRBV7-2 | TGTGCCAGCAGCTTAGAGGACCCCCCATTCGAAGAACTGTTTTTT | CASSLEDPPFEELFF
NA | TRBJ1-3 | NA | TRBV29-1 | TGCAGCGTCGCGGAAGGAAACACCATATATTTT | CSVAEGNTIYF
NA | TRBJ2-7 | NA | TRBV19 | TGTGCCAGTAGTACCGGGGCTCAGACGGGGGAGCAGTACTTC | CASSTGAQTGEQYF